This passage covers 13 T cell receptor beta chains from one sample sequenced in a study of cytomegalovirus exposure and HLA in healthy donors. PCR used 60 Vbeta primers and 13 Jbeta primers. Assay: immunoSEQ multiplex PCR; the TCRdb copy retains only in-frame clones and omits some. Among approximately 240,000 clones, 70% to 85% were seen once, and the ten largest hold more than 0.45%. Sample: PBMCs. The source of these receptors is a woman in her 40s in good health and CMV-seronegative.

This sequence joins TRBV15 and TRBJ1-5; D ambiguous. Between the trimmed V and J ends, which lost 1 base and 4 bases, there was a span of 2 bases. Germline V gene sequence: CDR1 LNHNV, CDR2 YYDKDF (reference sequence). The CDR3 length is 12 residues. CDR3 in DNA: TGTGCCACCAGCAGAGCTAATCAGCCCCAGCATTTT. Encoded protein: CATSRANQPQHF.

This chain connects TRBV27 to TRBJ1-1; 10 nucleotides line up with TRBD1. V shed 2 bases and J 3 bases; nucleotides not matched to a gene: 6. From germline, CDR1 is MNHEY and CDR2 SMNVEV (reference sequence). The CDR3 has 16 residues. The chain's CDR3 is CASSLASGTGDTEAFF. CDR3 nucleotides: TGTGCCAGCAGTTTAGCCTCCGGGACAGGGGACACTGAAGCTTTCTTT.

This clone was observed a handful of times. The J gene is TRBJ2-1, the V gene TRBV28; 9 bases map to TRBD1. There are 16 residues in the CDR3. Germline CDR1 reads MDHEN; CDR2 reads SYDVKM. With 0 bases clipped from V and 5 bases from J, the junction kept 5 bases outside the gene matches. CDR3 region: CASSLWVGTGNNEQFF. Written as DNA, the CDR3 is TGTGCCAGCAGTTTATGGGTTGGGACAGGGAACAATGAGCAGTTCTTC.

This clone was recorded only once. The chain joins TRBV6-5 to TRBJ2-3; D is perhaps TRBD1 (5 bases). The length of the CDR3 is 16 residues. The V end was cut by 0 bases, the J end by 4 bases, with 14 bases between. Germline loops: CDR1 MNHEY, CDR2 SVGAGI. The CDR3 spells CASSYSSGNRPDTQYF. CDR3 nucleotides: TGTGCCAGCAGTTACTCCTCAGGGAATAGGCCAGATACGCAGTATTTT.

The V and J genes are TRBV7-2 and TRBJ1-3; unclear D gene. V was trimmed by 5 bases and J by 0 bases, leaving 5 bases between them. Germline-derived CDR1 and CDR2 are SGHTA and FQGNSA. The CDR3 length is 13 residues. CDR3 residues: CASSQVSGNTIYF. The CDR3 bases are TGTGCCAGCAGCCAGGTCTCTGGAAACACCATATATTTT.

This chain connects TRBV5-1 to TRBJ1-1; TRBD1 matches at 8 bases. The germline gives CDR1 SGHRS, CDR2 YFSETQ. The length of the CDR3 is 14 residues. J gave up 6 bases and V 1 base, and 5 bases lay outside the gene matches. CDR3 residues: CASSLNGQGAEAFF. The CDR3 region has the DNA TGCGCCAGCAGCTTGAACGGACAGGGCGCTGAAGCTTTCTTT.

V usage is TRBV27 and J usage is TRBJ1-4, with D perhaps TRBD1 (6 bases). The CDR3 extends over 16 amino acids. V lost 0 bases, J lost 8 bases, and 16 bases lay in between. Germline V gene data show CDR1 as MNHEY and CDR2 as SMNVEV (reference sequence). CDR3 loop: CASSLSMGGGREKLFF. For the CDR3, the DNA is TGTGCCAGCAGTTTATCGATGGGGGGGGGCAGGGAAAAACTGTTTTTT.

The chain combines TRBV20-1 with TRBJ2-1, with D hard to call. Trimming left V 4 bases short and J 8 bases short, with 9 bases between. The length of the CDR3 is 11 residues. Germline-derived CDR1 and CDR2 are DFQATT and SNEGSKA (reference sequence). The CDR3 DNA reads TGCAGTGCTATGTTAGTCGATGAGCAGTTCTTC. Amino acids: CSAMLVDEQFF.

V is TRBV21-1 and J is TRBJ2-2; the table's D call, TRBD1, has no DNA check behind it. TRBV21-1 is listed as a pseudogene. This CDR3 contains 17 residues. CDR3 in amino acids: CASSKKLGDTNTGELFF. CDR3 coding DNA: TGTGCCAGCAGCAAAAAGTTAGGGGACACCAACACCGGGGAGCTGTTTTTT.

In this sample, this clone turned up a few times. The CDR3 DNA sequence: TGTGCCAGTAGAAACAGGGAGAACACTGAAGCTTTCTTT. Protein product: CASRNRENTEAFF. The V gene is TRBV19, the J gene TRBJ1-1, with D possibly being TRBD1 (6 bases). The germline CDR1 and CDR2 sequences are LNHDA and SQIVND (reference sequence). V dropped 6 bases and J dropped 1 base, with 9 bases sitting between them. The CDR3 is 13 amino acids.

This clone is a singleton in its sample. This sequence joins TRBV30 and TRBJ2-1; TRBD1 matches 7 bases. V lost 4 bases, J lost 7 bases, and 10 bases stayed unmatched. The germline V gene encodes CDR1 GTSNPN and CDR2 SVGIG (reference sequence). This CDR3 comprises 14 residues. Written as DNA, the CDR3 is TGTGCCTGGAATGACCTGAGGGGGCGGAATGAGCAGTTCTTC. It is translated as CAWNDLRGRNEQFF.

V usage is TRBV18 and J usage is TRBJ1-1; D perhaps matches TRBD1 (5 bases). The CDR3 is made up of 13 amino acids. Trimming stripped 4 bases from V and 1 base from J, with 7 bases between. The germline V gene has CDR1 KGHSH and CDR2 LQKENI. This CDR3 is CASSLDRNTEAFF. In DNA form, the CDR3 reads TGTGCCAGCTCACTTGACAGGAACACTGAAGCTTTCTTT.

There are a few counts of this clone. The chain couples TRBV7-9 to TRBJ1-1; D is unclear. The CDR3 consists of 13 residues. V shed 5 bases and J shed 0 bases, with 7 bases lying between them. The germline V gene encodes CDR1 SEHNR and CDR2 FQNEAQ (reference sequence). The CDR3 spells CASSDTLNTEAFF. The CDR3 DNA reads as TGTGCCAGCAGCGACACACTGAACACTGAAGCTTTCTTT.